Given below is one T cell receptor beta chain in context. 5'RACE primed from the constant segment yielded TCR alpha and TCR beta cDNA libraries bearing sample barcodes and UMIs. TCRdb fed the 5' RACE reads into MiXCR, producing one record per CDR3 protein. The repertoire holds 150,000 to 200,000 distinct CDR3 sequences, with more than 12% as singletons. Trimming took 5 bases from V and 2 from J, leaving 13 bases between them. This CDR3 is built from 14 residues. Germline CDR1 MNHEY, CDR2 SMNVEV (reference sequence). The entry originates in a study of T-cell memory formation after mild COVID-19. Input material: PBMCs or a T cell subset sorted from them (not recorded which). The TCR was taken from an adult woman who had mild COVID-19 (a few samples of this study predate the infection). Cell type and time point are not known. The rearrangement uses TRBV27 and TRBJ2-7, with no clear D. DNA of the CDR3: TGTGCCAGCAGTGCTTCCACTGGGCCCTACGAGCAGTACTTC. Amino acid sequence: CASSASTGPYEQYF.